These T cell receptor beta chains were read from a single sample in a study of T cell responses to AZD1222 COVID-19 vaccine. TCRdb's copy holds only in-frame clones and misses some; the assay was immunoSEQ multiplex PCR. The sample has around 150,000 clones; more than 70% are singletons. Material: peripheral blood, obtained on day 0 of AZD1222 vaccination. The source of these receptors is an adult in good health. CDR3s include the opening cysteine and the closing phenylalanine or tryptophan. D genes are given only for firm matches. Size is stated for part of the rows, as once, few or many counts, or as a class when the clone is expanded.

NA TRBJ2-7 TRBV10-3 13 NA CAISESPLEAEYF TGTGCCATCAGTGAGTCGCCCCTAGAAGCGGAGTACTTC
TRBD1 TRBJ1-1 TRBV19 14 NA CASSRDRIRPEAFF TGTGCCAGTAGTCGGGACAGGATCCGACCTGAAGCTTTCTTT
NA TRBJ1-4 TRBV7-4 16 few CASSFCREGGNEKLFF TGTGCCAGCAGCTTTTGCAGGGAGGGAGGTAATGAAAAACTGTTTTTT
NA TRBJ1-3 TRBV5-6 15 NA CASSLVSRGGNTIYF TGTGCCAGCAGCTTGGTGTCCAGGGGCGGAAACACCATATATTTT
TRBD1 TRBJ2-7 TRBV5-5 13 NA CASSLKDRDEQYF TGTGCCAGCAGCTTAAAGGACAGGGACGAGCAGTACTTC
TRBD2 TRBJ2-1 TRBV5-8 16 NA CASSLGEAGTVYEQFF TGTGCCAGCAGCTTGGGCGAAGCGGGAACAGTATATGAGCAGTTCTTC
TRBD1 TRBJ1-2 TRBV7-8 15 few CASSRFGQGNYGYTF TGTGCCAGCAGCCGTTTCGGACAGGGGAACTATGGCTACACCTTC
NA TRBJ1-5 TRBV5-1 13 NA CASSLGPFQPQHF TGCGCCAGCAGCTTGGGTCCTTTTCAGCCCCAGCATTTT
TRBD1 TRBJ1-2 TRBV4-3 15 NA CASSQGPGTGYGYTF TGCGCCAGCAGCCAAGGTCCCGGGACAGGGTATGGCTACACCTTC
NA TRBJ2-7 TRBV28 17 NA CASSANLGGPGSYEQYF TGTGCCAGCAGTGCAAACCTAGGGGGTCCGGGCTCCTACGAGCAGTACTTC
TRBD2 TRBJ2-5 TRBV5-1 17 once CASSRGLAGVLQETQYF TGCGCCAGCAGCAGGGGACTAGCGGGAGTGCTTCAAGAGACCCAGTACTTC